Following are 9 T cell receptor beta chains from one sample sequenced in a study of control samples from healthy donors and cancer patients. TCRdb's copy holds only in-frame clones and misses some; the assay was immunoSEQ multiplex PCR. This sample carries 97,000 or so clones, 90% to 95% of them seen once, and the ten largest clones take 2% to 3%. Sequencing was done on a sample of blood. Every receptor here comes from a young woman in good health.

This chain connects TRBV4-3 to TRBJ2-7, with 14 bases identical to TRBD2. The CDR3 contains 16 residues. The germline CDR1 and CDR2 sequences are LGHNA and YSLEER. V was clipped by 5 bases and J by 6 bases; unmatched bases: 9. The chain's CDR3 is CASSDGTSGSGGEQYF. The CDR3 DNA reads TGCGCCAGCAGCGACGGGACTAGCGGGAGCGGGGGCGAGCAGTACTTC.

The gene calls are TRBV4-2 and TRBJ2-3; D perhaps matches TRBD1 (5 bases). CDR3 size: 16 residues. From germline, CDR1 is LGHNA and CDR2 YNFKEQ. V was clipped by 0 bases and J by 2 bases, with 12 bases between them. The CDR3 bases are TGTGCCAGCAGCCAAGATCAGGGTGCCCCCACAGATACGCAGTATTTT. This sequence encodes CASSQDQGAPTDTQYF.

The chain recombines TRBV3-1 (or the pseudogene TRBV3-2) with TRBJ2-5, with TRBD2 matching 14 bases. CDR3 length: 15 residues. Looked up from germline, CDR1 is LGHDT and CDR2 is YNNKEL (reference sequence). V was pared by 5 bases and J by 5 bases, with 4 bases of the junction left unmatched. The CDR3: CASSLGLAGVETQYF. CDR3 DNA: TGTGCCAGCAGCTTGGGACTAGCGGGAGTTGAGACCCAGTACTTC.

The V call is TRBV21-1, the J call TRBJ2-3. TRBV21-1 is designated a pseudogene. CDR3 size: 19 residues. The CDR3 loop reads CASSKKAPGSAPHTDTQYF. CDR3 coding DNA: TGTGCCAGCAGCAAAAAAGCCCCAGGGAGTGCCCCTCACACAGATACGCAGTATTTT.

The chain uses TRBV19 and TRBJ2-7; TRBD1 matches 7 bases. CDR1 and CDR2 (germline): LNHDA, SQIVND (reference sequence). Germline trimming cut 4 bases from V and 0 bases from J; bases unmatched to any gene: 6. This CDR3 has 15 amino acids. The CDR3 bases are TGTGCCAGTAGTAGGGAGACAGGGATCTCCTACGAGCAGTACTTC. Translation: CASSRETGISYEQYF. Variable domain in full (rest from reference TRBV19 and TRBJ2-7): DGGITQSPKYLFRKEGQNVTLSCEQNLNHDAMYWYRQDPGQGLRLIYYSQIVNDFQKGDIAEGYSVSREKKESFPLTVTSAQKNPTAFYLCASSRETGISYEQYFGPGTRLTVT.

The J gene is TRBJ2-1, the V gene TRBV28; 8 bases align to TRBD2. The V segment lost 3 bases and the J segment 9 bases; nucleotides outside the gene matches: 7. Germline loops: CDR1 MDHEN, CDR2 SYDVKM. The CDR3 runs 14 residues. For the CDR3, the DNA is TGTGCCAGCAGTTTCCGGGGGGGCCCCGCTGAGCAGTTCTTC. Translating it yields CASSFRGGPAEQFF.

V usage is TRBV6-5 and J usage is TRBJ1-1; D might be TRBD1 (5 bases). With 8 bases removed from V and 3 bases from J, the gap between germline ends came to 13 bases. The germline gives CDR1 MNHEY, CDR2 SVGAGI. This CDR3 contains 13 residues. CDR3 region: CASSRVFDTEAFF. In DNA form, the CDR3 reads TGTGCCAGCTCCAGGGTGTTCGACACTGAAGCTTTCTTT.

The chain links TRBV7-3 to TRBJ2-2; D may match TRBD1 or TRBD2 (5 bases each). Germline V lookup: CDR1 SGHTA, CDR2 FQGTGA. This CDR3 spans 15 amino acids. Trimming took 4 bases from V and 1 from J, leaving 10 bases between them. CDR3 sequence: CASSSGRMNTGELFF. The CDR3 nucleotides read TGTGCCAGCAGCTCGGGACGGATGAACACCGGGGAGCTGTTTTTT.

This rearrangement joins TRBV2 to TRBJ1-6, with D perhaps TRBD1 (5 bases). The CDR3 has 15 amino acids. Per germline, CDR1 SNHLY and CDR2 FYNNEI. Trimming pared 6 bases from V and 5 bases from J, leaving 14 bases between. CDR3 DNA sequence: TGTGCCAGCAGAGGCGGGGACGCGAATAATTCACCCCTCCACTTT. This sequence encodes CASRGGDANNSPLHF.